The 18 T cell receptor beta chains reported below all come from one sample, sequenced in a study of CD8 T cells in Susac syndrome. After extraction with the RNeasy kit, 0.5 to 1 ug of the RNA was reverse transcribed using random hexamers. In TCRdb, the immunoSEQ multiplex PCR reads were re-called with MiXCR into one record per CDR3 protein. The sample consists of over 100,000 distinct CDR3 sequences, over 90% of them appearing once. Material for sequencing was CD4+ T cells from PBMCs. These receptors were taken from a human donor in good health.

This chain links TRBV4-3 with TRBJ1-2, with a possible D match to TRBD1 (6 bases). Trimming removed 5 bases at V and 6 bases at J, with 13 bases between. This CDR3 spans 13 amino acids. Germline loops: CDR1 LGHNA, CDR2 YSLEER. CDR3 nucleotides: TGCGCCAGCAGCTATACAGGGAGCAATGGCTACACCTTC. This codes for CASSYTGSNGYTF.

CDR3 in amino acids: CASSLSGTTGELFF. The CDR3 DNA reads as TGTGCCAGTAGCCTTTCCGGGACCACCGGGGAGCTGTTTTTT. The J gene is TRBJ2-2, the V gene TRBV19, with D perhaps given as TRBD1 or TRBD2 (5 bases each). From germline, CDR1 is LNHDA and CDR2 SQIVND (reference sequence). V dropped 6 bases and J dropped 4 bases, with 12 bases sitting between them. The CDR3 is 14 amino acids.

CDR3 protein: CSAHKQGATSNQPQHF. CDR3 in DNA: TGCAGTGCCCATAAACAGGGGGCCACGAGCAATCAGCCCCAGCATTTT. The chain is built from TRBV20-1 and TRBJ1-5; 9 bases fit TRBD1. The CDR3 has 16 amino acids. CDR1 and CDR2 from the germline V gene are DFQATT and SNEGSKA (reference sequence). With 6 bases clipped from V and 1 base from J, the junction kept 10 bases outside the gene matches.

This clonotype has just one count. The chain combines TRBV18 with TRBJ2-3; the D gene is possibly TRBD1 (6 bases). Per the germline V gene, CDR1 is KGHSH and CDR2 is LQKENI. Trimming took off 3 bases at V and 2 bases at J, with 12 bases between the two ends. The CDR3 contains 15 residues. The CDR3 spells CASSPRAGVTDTQYF. The CDR3 bases are TGTGCCAGCTCACCCCGGGCAGGGGTCACAGATACGCAGTATTTT.

The rearrangement links TRBV14 to TRBJ2-1, with 12 bases aligning to TRBD2. V gave up 0 bases and J gave up 6 bases; unmatched junction bases: 9. In germline, CDR1 is SGHDN, CDR2 FVKESK. The CDR3 runs 18 residues. In DNA, the CDR3 is TGTGCCAGCAGCCAAGATAGCGCTAGCGGGAGGGCCTCCAATGAGCAGTTCTTC. It codes for CASSQDSASGRASNEQFF.

The chain uses TRBV6-5 and TRBJ2-1, with TRBD1 matching 8 bases. Germline CDR1 and CDR2: MNHEY and SVGAGI. The CDR3 runs 13 residues. The ends lost 4 bases at V and 12 bases at J; junction bases unmatched: 8. Here the CDR3 DNA reads TGTGCCAGCAGTTTAGGGGTTGGACAGGGGCAGTTCTTC. It translates to CASSLGVGQGQFF.

The V and J genes are TRBV7-2 and TRBJ2-2; D could derive from TRBD1 or TRBD2 (5 bases each). Trimming stripped 4 bases from V and 6 bases from J, with 9 bases between. Germline V CDR1 and CDR2: SGHTA, FQGNSA. CDR3 length: 13 amino acids. The DNA for the CDR3 is TGTGCCAGCAGCTCGGGGCCCGCCGGGGAGCTGTTTTTT. This sequence encodes CASSSGPAGELFF.

J is TRBJ1-1 and V is TRBV30, with no clear D. This CDR3 is built from 13 residues. Trimming removed 4 bases at V and 5 bases at J, with 14 bases between. Germline V gene sequence: CDR1 GTSNPN, CDR2 SVGIG (reference sequence). The CDR3 is CAWNRGPRTEAFF. In nucleotides, the CDR3 is TGTGCCTGGAATCGGGGTCCAAGGACTGAAGCTTTCTTT.

The chain employs TRBV2 and TRBJ2-2, with 8 bases that match TRBD1. Germline values: CDR1 SNHLY, CDR2 FYNNEI. The CDR3 is made up of 14 amino acids. V lost 11 bases to trimming and J lost 6 bases; unmatched junction nucleotides: 11. For the CDR3, the DNA is TGTGCCTGTCAGACAGGGGTGGGGTCCGGGGAGCTGTTTTTT. Translation: CACQTGVGSGELFF.

The genes are TRBV4-3 and TRBJ2-3; D call uncertain. Per germline, CDR1 LGHNA and CDR2 YSLEER. CDR3 length: 15 residues. V was pared by 4 bases and J by 0 bases, with 11 bases between. DNA for the CDR3: TGCGCCAGCAGCCCAAAAGAAACTAGCACAGATACGCAGTATTTT. Its translation is CASSPKETSTDTQYF.

The gene calls are TRBV7-2 and TRBJ1-1; the match to TRBD1 covers 8 bases. This CDR3 contains 14 residues. Germline V CDR1 and CDR2: SGHTA, FQGNSA. After removal of 5 bases from V and 5 bases from J, the junction contained 7 bases not matched to a gene. Written as DNA, the CDR3 is TGTGCCAGCAGCATCCTGACAGGGGTGACTGAAGCTTTCTTT. It translates to CASSILTGVTEAFF. The full variable domain, its missing parts supplied by reference TRBV7-2 and TRBJ1-1, is GAGVSQSPSNKVTEKGKDVELRCDPISGHTALYWYRQSLGQGLEFLIYFQGNSAPDKSGLPSDRFSAERTGGSVSTLTIQRTQQEDSAVYLCASSILTGVTEAFFGQGTRLTVV.

V gene TRBV6-2 or TRBV6-3 combines with J gene TRBJ1-4; TRBD1 aligns across 7 bases. CDR3 length equals 17 residues. The germline CDR1 and CDR2 sequences are MNHEY and SVGEGT. Trimming at V came to 2 bases and at J to 5 bases, leaving 11 bases not matched to a gene. CDR3 amino acids: CASSYPLVTGVNEKLFF. The CDR3, as DNA: TGTGCCAGCAGTTACCCTCTCGTAACAGGGGTGAATGAAAAACTGTTTTTT.

This clonotype was counted once. This chain connects TRBV12-3 or TRBV12-4 to TRBJ2-7, with a tentative D call TRBD1 (5 bases). The CDR3 runs to 13 residues. Trimming pared 3 bases from V and 5 bases from J, leaving 11 bases between. CDR3 bases: TGTGCCAGCAGTTTGGCAGGGAACGACGAGCAGTACTTC. It is translated as CASSLAGNDEQYF.

This clonotype was seen just once. The CDR3 sequence is CASSYSGGGGYTF. The CDR3 DNA follows: TGTGCCAGCAGTTATTCAGGGGGAGGAGGCTACACCTTC. The chain uses TRBV6-2 or TRBV6-3 and TRBJ1-2; 7 bases align to TRBD1. CDR3 size: 13 residues. The germline CDR1 and CDR2 sequences are MNHEY and SVGEGT. V lost 3 bases to trimming and J lost 8 bases; unmatched junction nucleotides: 6.

A single count supports this clonotype. V and J are TRBV6-2 or TRBV6-3 and TRBJ2-3; D unclear. This CDR3 region has 17 residues. V dropped 0 bases and J dropped 7 bases, with 20 bases sitting between them. Germline assignment: CDR1 MNHEY and CDR2 SVGEGT. CDR3: CASSYSKVDLTSNTQYF. CDR3 coding DNA: TGTGCCAGCAGTTACTCGAAGGTAGATCTTACCTCTAATACGCAGTATTTT.

The chain employs TRBV12-3 or TRBV12-4 and TRBJ1-3; D not resolved. This CDR3 is built from 12 residues. V was shortened by 3 bases and J by 8 bases, with 8 bases between the two germline ends. This chain's CDR3 is CASSLLGHTIYF. CDR3 sequence (DNA): TGTGCCAGCAGTTTGCTGGGCCACACCATATATTTT.

This chain uses TRBV18 with TRBJ1-1, with 10 bases aligning to TRBD1. V was clipped by 3 bases and J by 2 bases; unmatched bases: 9. This CDR3 region has 17 residues. The germline gives CDR1 KGHSH, CDR2 LQKENI. CDR3 nucleotide sequence: TGTGCCAGCTCACCGATGACAGGGGGCGCGAGTAACACTGAAGCTTTCTTT. Protein: CASSPMTGGASNTEAFF.

This clonotype was seen just once. The V and J genes are TRBV9 and TRBJ2-1; 7 bases are shared with TRBD2. The junction had 7 bases not matched to a gene; V was cut back by 5 bases and J by 5 bases. Germline loops: CDR1 SGDLS, CDR2 YYNGEE. CDR3 size: 14 residues. CDR3 coding DNA: TGTGCCAGCAGGGGCGGGAGTGCCGACAATGAGCAGTTCTTC. It yields the protein CASRGGSADNEQFF.